What follows are 25 T cell receptor beta chains derived from one specimen sequenced in a study of T cell changes during pregnancy in multiple sclerosis. TCRdb's table, derived via immunoSEQ multiplex PCR, lists solely in-frame clones and lacks some. The sample holds about 75,000 clones; about 90% are singletons and the top ten take about 0.45%. The specimen was CD4+ T cells from peripheral blood mononuclear cells, collected before pregnancy. These receptors originate from a female donor with multiple sclerosis, enrolled in a pregnancy study.

There are a few counts of this clone. The rearrangement links TRBV11-1 to TRBJ1-4; D not resolved. Trimming removed 7 bases from V and 8 bases from J, with 17 bases in between. Germline V lookup: CDR1 SGHAT, CDR2 FQDESV (reference sequence). There are 14 residues in the CDR3. CDR3 nucleotides: TGTGCCAGCACCAATCAGAGGGCAAGCGAAAAACTGTTTTTT. It translates to CASTNQRASEKLFF.

The chain recombines TRBV9 with TRBJ1-1, with 7 nucleotides matching TRBD1. Germline assignment: CDR1 SGDLS and CDR2 YYNGEE. Losses at the gene ends were 2 bases for V and 8 bases for J; bases not matched to a gene: 9. The CDR3 contains 14 residues. In nucleotides, the CDR3 is TGTGCCAGCAGCGTCGGACAGGTCGGATCCGAAGCTTTCTTT. Translating gives CASSVGQVGSEAFF.

The CDR3 DNA reads TGCGCCAGCAGCTCGTTACAGGTCCCCGGGGAGCTGTTTTTT. It is translated as CASSSLQVPGELFF. This rearrangement joins TRBV5-1 to TRBJ2-2; possible D gene TRBD1, 5 bases. Germline V lookup: CDR1 SGHRS, CDR2 YFSETQ. V was cut by 3 bases and J by 6 bases, with 12 bases left in between. The CDR3 loop spans 14 amino acids.

The rearrangement joins TRBV4-2 to TRBJ2-1; 7 positions match TRBD2. V gave up 5 bases and J gave up 1 base; unmatched junction bases: 8. The CDR3 consists of 16 residues. From germline, CDR1 is LGHNA and CDR2 YNFKEQ. CDR3: CASSVGLVESYNEQFF. DNA for the CDR3: TGTGCCAGCAGCGTAGGACTAGTTGAGTCCTACAATGAGCAGTTCTTC.

This chain connects TRBV27 to TRBJ1-4; no clear D. Looked up from germline, CDR1 is MNHEY and CDR2 is SMNVEV (reference sequence). This CDR3 comprises 15 residues. The V end lost 0 bases, the J end lost 5 bases, and 10 bases lay between the germline ends. This CDR3 is CASSLSGGKNEKLFF. As DNA, the CDR3 is TGTGCCAGCAGTTTATCTGGAGGGAAGAATGAAAAACTGTTTTTT.

The chain has TRBV20-1 and TRBJ1-2; D remains unclear. Looked up from germline, CDR1 is DFQATT and CDR2 is SNEGSKA (reference sequence). The CDR3 covers 11 residues. The germline V and J ends were trimmed by 7 bases and 3 bases, with 9 bases remaining between them. The chain's CDR3 is CSVGAYYGYTF. The CDR3 coding sequence is TGCAGTGTAGGAGCTTACTATGGCTACACCTTC.

The chain employs TRBV5-1 and TRBJ2-7, with 12 bases matching TRBD2. The CDR3 runs 16 residues. Trimming took 1 base from V and 2 from J; bases not matched to a gene: 4. CDR1 SGHRS and CDR2 YFSETQ come from the germline V gene. In nucleotides, the CDR3 is TGCGCCAGCAGCTTGCCCTCTAGCGGGAGGGCCTACGAGCAGTACTTC. It translates to CASSLPSSGRAYEQYF.

The genes are TRBV2 and TRBJ1-6, with D perhaps matching TRBD1 (6 bases). Trimming shortened V by 7 bases and J by 0 bases, and 10 bases separated the two germline ends. The V gene's germline CDR1 is SNHLY and CDR2 FYNNEI. This CDR3 is built from 15 residues. CDR3 loop: CASTGQSSYNSPLHF. CDR3 bases: TGTGCCAGCACCGGACAGAGCTCCTATAATTCACCCCTCCACTTT.

V usage is TRBV10-3 and J usage is TRBJ2-1; perhaps TRBD1 as D (5 bases). Trimming removed 2 bases from V and 3 bases from J, with 14 bases in between. The CDR3 contains 16 residues. Germline-derived CDR1 and CDR2 are ENHRY and SYGVKD. CDR3 nucleotide sequence: TGTGCCATCAGTGAGCAAACAATTGACAGCTACAATGAGCAGTTCTTC. This gives the protein CAISEQTIDSYNEQFF.

This chain joins TRBV19 and TRBJ1-1; D unresolved. Germline V gives CDR1 LNHDA, CDR2 SQIVND (reference sequence). There are 15 residues in the CDR3. With 1 base removed from V and 0 bases from J, the gap between germline ends came to 9 bases. CDR3 in amino acids: CASSIAAGMNTEAFF. CDR3 nucleotides: TGTGCCAGTAGTATAGCTGCCGGGATGAACACTGAAGCTTTCTTT. Looking up the rest from reference TRBV19 and TRBJ1-1 gives the full variable domain: DGGITQSPKYLFRKEGQNVTLSCEQNLNHDAMYWYRQDPGQGLRLIYYSQIVNDFQKGDIAEGYSVSREKKESFPLTVTSAQKNPTAFYLCASSIAAGMNTEAFFGQGTRLTVV.

This chain links TRBV4-1 with TRBJ2-2, with 7 bases aligning to TRBD1. In germline, CDR1 is MGHRA, CDR2 YSYEKL. Trimming cost V 2 bases and J 3 bases; bases outside gene matches: 12. There are 18 residues in the CDR3. The CDR3 here is CASSQLVTRGQDTGELFF. The CDR3 nucleotides are TGCGCCAGCAGCCAATTAGTTACGAGGGGGCAGGACACCGGGGAGCTGTTTTTT.

The gene calls are TRBV7-9 and TRBJ1-1, with TRBD1 matching over 7 bases. The CDR3 spans 18 residues. Germline V gives CDR1 SEHNR, CDR2 FQNEAQ (reference sequence). With 8 bases clipped from V and 0 bases from J, the junction kept 18 bases outside the gene matches. CDR3 in amino acids: CASGWRAGGLFMNTEAFF. In DNA form, the CDR3 reads TGTGCCAGCGGTTGGAGAGCAGGGGGATTATTTATGAACACTGAAGCTTTCTTT. The complete variable domain, with remaining parts taken from reference TRBV7-9 and TRBJ1-1, reads DTGVSQNPRHKITKRGQNVTFRCDPISEHNRLYWYRQTLGQGPEFLTYFQNEAQLEKSRLLSDRFSAERPKGSFSTLEIQRTEQGDSAMYLCASGWRAGGLFMNTEAFFGQGTRLTVV.

The rearrangement joins TRBV10-3 to TRBJ2-1, with D unresolved. Per the germline V gene, CDR1 is ENHRY and CDR2 is SYGVKD. Trimming pared 7 bases from V and 4 bases from J, leaving 5 bases between. The CDR3 is 11 residues long. DNA of the CDR3: TGTGCCATCAAACAGTACAATGAGCAGTTCTTC. Its translation is CAIKQYNEQFF.

The chain is built from TRBV7-9 and TRBJ1-4, with D possibly being TRBD1 (5 bases). The germline V and J ends were trimmed by 1 base and 0 bases, with 6 bases remaining between them. Germline V gene sequence: CDR1 SEHNR, CDR2 FQNEAQ (reference sequence). The CDR3 length is 15 residues. CDR3 in DNA: TGTGCCAGCAGCTTAGGGACAACAACTAATGAAAAACTGTTTTTT. Its translation: CASSLGTTTNEKLFF.

This clone was counted between two and nine times. V gene TRBV4-1 combines with J gene TRBJ1-6, with D unclear. The V end was cut by 4 bases, the J end by 6 bases, with 13 bases between. CDR1 is MGHRA, CDR2 YSYEKL, per germline. The CDR3 totals 15 residues. The CDR3 nucleotides are TGCGCCAGCAGCCGATCGGACGGACTTAATTCACCCCTCCACTTT. Translating it yields CASSRSDGLNSPLHF.

The chain combines TRBV7-2 with TRBJ1-5; TRBD1 matches 7 bases. This CDR3 is built from 15 residues. Germline V gives CDR1 SGHTA, CDR2 FQGNSA. After removal of 5 bases from V and 5 bases from J, the junction contained 9 bases not matched to a gene. The CDR3 loop is CASSPQAGTDQPQHF. As DNA, the CDR3 is TGTGCCAGCAGCCCCCAGGCCGGGACAGATCAGCCCCAGCATTTT.

The chain joins TRBV27 to TRBJ1-2; 11 bases line up with TRBD1. The CDR3 is 15 amino acids. The V gene's germline CDR1 is MNHEY and CDR2 SMNVEV (reference sequence). Trimming removed 8 bases from V and 6 bases from J; junction bases left unmatched: 11. The CDR3 DNA is TGTGCCAGCGGCCGGACAGGGGGCGCTTCGAATGGCTACACCTTC. This encodes CASGRTGGASNGYTF.

The chain is built from TRBV27 and TRBJ2-6, with D tentatively TRBD1 (6 bases). Trimming left V 2 bases short and J 4 bases short, with 12 bases between. This CDR3 comprises 16 residues. The germline V gene encodes CDR1 MNHEY and CDR2 SMNVEV (reference sequence). The CDR3 DNA follows: TGTGCCAGCAGTTTACGGGCAGGGGTCGGGGCCAACGTCCTGACTTTC. It translates to CASSLRAGVGANVLTF.

In its sample, this clone was seen a few times. The chain joins TRBV19 to TRBJ1-1; a weak D match, TRBD1 (6 bases). Between the trimmed V and J ends, which lost 4 bases and 6 bases, there was a span of 18 bases. Germline V lookup: CDR1 LNHDA, CDR2 SQIVND (reference sequence). The CDR3 is made up of 15 amino acids. This chain's CDR3 is CASSTDRSKFAEAFF. CDR3 coding DNA: TGTGCCAGTAGTACCGACAGGAGTAAGTTTGCTGAAGCTTTCTTT.

This chain links TRBV28 with TRBJ1-6; 10 bases align to TRBD1. V was clipped by 3 bases and J by 4 bases; unmatched bases: 6. The germline CDR1 and CDR2 sequences are MDHEN and SYDVKM. The CDR3 consists of 17 residues. As DNA, the CDR3 is TGTGCCAGCAGTTTGCCCCGGGACAGGGGTTATAATTCACCCCTCCACTTT. This codes for CASSLPRDRGYNSPLHF.

The rearrangement joins TRBV4-3 to TRBJ2-6; D is unclear. CDR3 length equals 17 residues. The germline CDR1 and CDR2 sequences are LGHNA and YSLEER. The V end lost 5 bases, the J end lost 0 bases, and 14 bases lay between the germline ends. CDR3 sequence (DNA): TGCGCCAGCAGCGTTAATATCGGTTCCTCTGGGGCCAACGTCCTGACTTTC. Its translation is CASSVNIGSSGANVLTF.

The chain carries TRBV5-1 and TRBJ2-7; TRBD2 matches at 12 bases. CDR1 is SGHRS, CDR2 YFSETQ, per germline. The CDR3 extends over 17 amino acids. Trimming cost V 3 bases and J 0 bases; bases outside gene matches: 7. This chain's CDR3 is CASSSRLAGASSYEQYF. The CDR3 bases are TGCGCCAGCAGCTCAAGACTAGCGGGGGCGAGCTCCTACGAGCAGTACTTC.

V usage is TRBV7-3 and J usage is TRBJ2-3; 10 positions match TRBD2. Germline V gene data show CDR1 as SGHTA and CDR2 as FQGTGA. With V trimmed by 0 bases and J by 5 bases, 5 bases remained unmatched. The CDR3 is 16 residues long. CDR3 residues: CASSLTASGSKDTQYF. The CDR3 DNA reads TGTGCCAGCAGCTTAACTGCTAGCGGGAGTAAAGATACGCAGTATTTT.

The CDR3 region is CATSRGGSYNEQFF. In DNA, the CDR3 is TGTGCCACCAGCAGAGGCGGCAGCTACAATGAGCAGTTCTTC. The chain is built from TRBV15 and TRBJ2-1; D unresolved. Germline-derived CDR1 and CDR2 are LNHNV and YYDKDF (reference sequence). V was trimmed by 1 base and J by 3 bases, leaving 7 bases between them. CDR3 size: 14 residues. Filled out from reference TRBV15 and TRBJ2-1, the complete variable domain reads DAMVIQNPRYQVTQFGKPVTLSCSQTLNHNVMYWYQQKSSQAPKLLFHYYDKDFNNEADTPDNFQSRRPNTSFCFLDIRSPGLGDTAMYLCATSRGGSYNEQFFGPGTRLTVL.

The gene calls are TRBV19 and TRBJ2-7, with 8 bases lining up with TRBD2. Germline values: CDR1 LNHDA, CDR2 SQIVND (reference sequence). The CDR3 runs 16 residues. Trimming at V came to 8 bases and at J to 3 bases, leaving 15 bases not matched to a gene. The CDR3 DNA reads as TGTGCCAGTTCCAGAGGACCGGGAGGGATGGGCTACGAGCAGTACTTC. Its protein is CASSRGPGGMGYEQYF.